This TCR beta chain was identified in a study of blood T cell repertoires in COVID-19. The wider study: Both acute and convalescent COVID-19 samples were obtained from the United States, Italy and Spain.

In terms of age and location, participants ranged from roughly 18 to 95 years and lived in about 25 US areas. Cohorts were based on clinical histories the participants reported. The junction had 7 bases not matched to a gene; V was cut back by 5 bases and J by 4 bases. This CDR3 contains 15 residues. CDR1 is SGDLS, CDR2 YYNGEE, per germline. Original analysis: Scientists estimated how many nucleated cells there were by amplifying reference gene primers. Profiled with immunoSEQ multiplex PCR; TCRdb holds only in-frame clones, not every one. That table supplies the V and J calls and clone size; D and trimming were determined from the DNA. Among approximately 170,000 clones listed, around four fifths were seen once.

V gene TRBV9 combines with J gene TRBJ1-5; 9 bases are shared with TRBD1. The source is a woman aged 45-60 years in a cohort exposed to, infected with or recovered from COVID-19 (not recorded which). Sample: PBMCs or T cells enriched from blood (not recorded which). The CDR3 reads CASSPGGTGNQPQHF. CDR3 nucleotide sequence: TGTGCCAGCAGTCCCGGCGGGACAGGGAATCAGCCCCAGCATTTT.